This TCR beta chain stems from a study of T cell changes during pregnancy in multiple sclerosis. The protocol was immunoSEQ multiplex PCR, while the TCRdb copy is restricted to in-frame clones and leaves out a portion. The sample holds approximately 45,000 clones, approximately 90% seen once. V shed 1 base, J shed 2 bases, and the junction held 9 bases outside the gene matches. This CDR3 is built from 17 residues. From germline, CDR1 is SGDLS and CDR2 YYNGEE. The sequencing used CD8+ T cells from peripheral blood mononuclear cells, collected in the second trimester of pregnancy. This receptor was taken from a female donor with multiple sclerosis, enrolled in a pregnancy study. The chain carries TRBV9 and TRBJ1-1, with 9 nucleotides matching TRBD1. CDR3 residues: CASSVSGTGTINTEAFF. In DNA, the CDR3 is TGTGCCAGCAGCGTATCAGGGACAGGGACTATTAACACTGAAGCTTTCTTT. The whole variable domain, remainder taken from reference TRBV9 and TRBJ1-1, is DSGVTQTPKHLITATGQRVTLRCSPRSGDLSVYWYQQSLDQGLQFLIQYYNGEERAKGNILERFSAQQFPDLHSELNLSSLELGDSALYFCASSVSGTGTINTEAFFGQGTRLTVV.